This T cell receptor (beta chain) comes out of a study of T cell responses to AZD1222 COVID-19 vaccine. The germline gives CDR1 MGHRA, CDR2 YSYEKL. V was trimmed by 0 bases and J by 5 bases, leaving 13 bases between them. The CDR3 contains 15 residues. Measured with immunoSEQ multiplex PCR; TCRdb has only the in-frame clones, and not every one. This table holds some 97,000 clones, approximately 87% found once. Findings of the study overall: Reports say nearly half of spike-specific TCRs go after unmutated variant regions. A mostly white British donor set with more females was recruited, and clonal diversity was possibly underestimated. Recipients of AZD1222 seropositive at baseline numbered only five or six.

A word on this clone: What it recognizes is unknown.

J is TRBJ2-5 and V is TRBV4-1; D might be TRBD1 (5 bases). This TCR was recovered from an adult in good health. The input for sequencing was peripheral blood, taken on day 0 of AZD1222 vaccination. CDR3 protein: CASSQERGMLETQYF. CDR3 sequence (DNA): TGCGCCAGCAGCCAAGAAAGGGGAATGTTGGAGACCCAGTACTTC.